This T cell receptor (beta chain) was recorded in a study of blood T cell repertoires in COVID-19. Study context: Samples came from the United States, Italy and Spain, spanning acute and convalescent COVID-19. PBMCs, B-cell-depleted T cells, or T cells provided the cDNA or gDNA that made up the material.

In the authors' workflow: Nucleated cell number was recorded as an estimate derived from reference gene primer amplification. Libraries were prepared by immunoSEQ multiplex PCR; TCRdb keeps only in-frame clonotypes and omits some of them. The DNA was the basis for D and trimming; V, J and clone size are from that table. The sample lists hundreds of thousands of clones, around 87% seen once, with about 1.2% in the top ten. The CDR3 covers 16 residues. Germline V gene sequence: CDR1 MDHEN, CDR2 SYDVKM. The V segment lost 5 bases and the J segment 8 bases; nucleotides outside the gene matches: 14. The chain has TRBV28 and TRBJ1-4; 7 nucleotides align to TRBD1. Sequencing was done on a sample of peripheral blood. The clonotype comes from a man aged 65-85 years with acute or convalescent COVID-19. DNA of the CDR3: TGTGCCAGCAGTCTATCACAGGGGTGGGGCGTCGAAAAACTGTTTTTT. This sequence encodes CASSLSQGWGVEKLFF.